This T cell receptor beta chain originates from a study of radiation and T cells in renal cell carcinoma. Study-level results: In blood, top tumor clones expanded by 2 weeks, shrinking by 4.

Clones were read by immunoSEQ multiplex PCR, and TCRdb kept only the in-frame ones, dropping some. The table has 100,000 to 150,000 clones, 80% to 90% seen once. Time point in this sample: blood 2 weeks post-SBRT. Treatment: 15 Gy SBRT to primary tumor, nephrectomy 4 weeks later. After SBRT, blood was collected at 2 and 4 weeks, plus baseline. This renal cell carcinoma was of the clear cell type. Remarks on this clone: Its antigen remains unidentified.

The source of this sequence is a woman aged 60-70 years with renal cell carcinoma. Sequencing used blood, obtained from a patient whose treatment included radiotherapy and nephrectomy.

CDR3 DNA: TGTGCCAGCAGCGTAGTGGGGGGTTTGAACACTGAAGCTTTCTTT. This gives the protein CASSVVGGLNTEAFF. The rearrangement uses TRBV9 and TRBJ1-1; maybe TRBD1 (5 bases). The CDR3 runs 15 residues. Germline lookup yields CDR1 SGDLS and CDR2 YYNGEE. With 0 bases removed from V and 0 bases from J, the gap between germline ends came to 9 bases.